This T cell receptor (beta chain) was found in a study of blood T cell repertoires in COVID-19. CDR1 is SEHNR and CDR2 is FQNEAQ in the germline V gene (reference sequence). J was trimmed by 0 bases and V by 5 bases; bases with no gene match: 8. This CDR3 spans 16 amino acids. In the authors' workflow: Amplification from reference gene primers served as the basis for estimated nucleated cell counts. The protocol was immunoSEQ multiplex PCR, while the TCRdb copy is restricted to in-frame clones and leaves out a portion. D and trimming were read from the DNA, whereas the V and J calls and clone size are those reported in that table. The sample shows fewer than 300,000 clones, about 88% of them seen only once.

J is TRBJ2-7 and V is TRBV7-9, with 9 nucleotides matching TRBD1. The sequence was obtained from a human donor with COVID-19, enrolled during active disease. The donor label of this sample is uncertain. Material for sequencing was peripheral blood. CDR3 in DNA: TGTGCCAGCAGCGACCAACCGGGACAGGGCTCCTACGAGCAGTACTTC. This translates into CASSDQPGQGSYEQYF.